This T cell receptor beta chain is from a study of control samples from healthy donors and cancer patients. Measured with immunoSEQ multiplex PCR; TCRdb has only the in-frame clones, and not every one. Found here are 80,000 to 85,000 clones, more than 70% of them singletons; the top ten hold more than 5.5%. V lost 8 bases to trimming and J lost 5 bases, with 12 bases between them. CDR1 is ENHRY, CDR2 SYGVKD, per germline. The CDR3 runs to 12 residues. This chain connects TRBV10-3 to TRBJ1-2; maybe TRBD1 (5 bases). This receptor was taken from a woman in her 50s in good health. The sample consisted of blood. For the CDR3, the DNA is TGTGCCATCGGGGGGGAGGCATATGGCTACACCTTC. Translated: CAIGGEAYGYTF.